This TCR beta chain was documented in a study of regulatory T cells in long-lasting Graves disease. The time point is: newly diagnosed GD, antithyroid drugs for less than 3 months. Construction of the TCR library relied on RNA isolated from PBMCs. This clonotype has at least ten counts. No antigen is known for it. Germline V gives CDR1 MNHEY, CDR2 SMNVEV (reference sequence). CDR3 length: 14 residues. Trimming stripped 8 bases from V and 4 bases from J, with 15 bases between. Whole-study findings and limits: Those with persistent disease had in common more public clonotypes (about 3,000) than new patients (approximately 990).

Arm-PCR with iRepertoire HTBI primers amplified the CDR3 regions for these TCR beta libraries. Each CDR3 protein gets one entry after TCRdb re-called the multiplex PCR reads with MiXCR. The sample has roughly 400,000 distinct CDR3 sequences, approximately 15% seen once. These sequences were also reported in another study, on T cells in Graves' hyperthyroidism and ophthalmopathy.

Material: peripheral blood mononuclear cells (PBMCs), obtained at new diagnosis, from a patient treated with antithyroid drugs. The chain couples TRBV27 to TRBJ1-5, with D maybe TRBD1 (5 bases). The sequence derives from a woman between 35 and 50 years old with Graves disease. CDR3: CASWDLGYNQPQHF. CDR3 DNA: TGTGCCAGCTGGGACCTGGGCTATAATCAGCCCCAGCATTTT.